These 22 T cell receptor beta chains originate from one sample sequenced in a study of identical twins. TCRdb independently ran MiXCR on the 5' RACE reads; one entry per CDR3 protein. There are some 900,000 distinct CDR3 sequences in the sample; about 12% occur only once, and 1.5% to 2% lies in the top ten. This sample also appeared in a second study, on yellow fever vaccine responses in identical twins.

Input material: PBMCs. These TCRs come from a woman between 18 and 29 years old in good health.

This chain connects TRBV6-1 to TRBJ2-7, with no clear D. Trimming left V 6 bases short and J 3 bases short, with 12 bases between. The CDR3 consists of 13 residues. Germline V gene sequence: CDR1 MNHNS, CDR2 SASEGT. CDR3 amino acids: CASRKEARYEQYF. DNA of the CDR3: TGTGCCAGCAGGAAAGAAGCCCGCTACGAGCAGTACTTC.

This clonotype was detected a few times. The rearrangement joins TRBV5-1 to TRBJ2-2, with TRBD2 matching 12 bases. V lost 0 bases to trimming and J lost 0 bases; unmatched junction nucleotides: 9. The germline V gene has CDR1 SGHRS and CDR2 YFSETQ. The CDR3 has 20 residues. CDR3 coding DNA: TGCGCCAGCAGCTTGGCTACGACTAGCGGGAGAGGTTCGAACACCGGGGAGCTGTTTTTT. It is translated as CASSLATTSGRGSNTGELFF.

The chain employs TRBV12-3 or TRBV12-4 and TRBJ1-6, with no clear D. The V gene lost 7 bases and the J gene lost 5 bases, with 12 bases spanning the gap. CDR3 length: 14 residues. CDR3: CASMAASNNSPLHF. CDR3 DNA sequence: TGTGCCAGCATGGCGGCCAGCAATAATTCACCCCTCCACTTT.

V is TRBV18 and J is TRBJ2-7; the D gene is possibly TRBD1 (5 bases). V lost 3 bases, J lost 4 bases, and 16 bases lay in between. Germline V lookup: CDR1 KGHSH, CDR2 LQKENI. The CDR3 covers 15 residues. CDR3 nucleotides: TGTGCCAGCTCACCCAGGGTAGTTACCCCATACGAGCAGTACTTC. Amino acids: CASSPRVVTPYEQYF.

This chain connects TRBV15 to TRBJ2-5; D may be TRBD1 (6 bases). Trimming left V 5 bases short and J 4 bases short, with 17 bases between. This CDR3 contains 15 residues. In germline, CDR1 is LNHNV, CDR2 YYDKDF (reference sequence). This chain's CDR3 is CATSRAQGGGETQYF. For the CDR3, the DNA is TGTGCCACCAGCCGAGCACAGGGTGGGGGAGAGACCCAGTACTTC. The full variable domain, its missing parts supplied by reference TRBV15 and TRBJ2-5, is DAMVIQNPRYQVTQFGKPVTLSCSQTLNHNVMYWYQQKSSQAPKLLFHYYDKDFNNEADTPDNFQSRRPNTSFCFLDIRSPGLGDTAMYLCATSRAQGGGETQYFGPGTRLLVL.

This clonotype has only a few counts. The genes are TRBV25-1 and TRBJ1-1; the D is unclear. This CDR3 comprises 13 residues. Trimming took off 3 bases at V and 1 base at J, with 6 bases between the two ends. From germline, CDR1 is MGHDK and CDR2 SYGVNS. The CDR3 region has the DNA TGTGCCAGCAGTGACGCAACGAACACTGAAGCTTTCTTT. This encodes CASSDATNTEAFF.

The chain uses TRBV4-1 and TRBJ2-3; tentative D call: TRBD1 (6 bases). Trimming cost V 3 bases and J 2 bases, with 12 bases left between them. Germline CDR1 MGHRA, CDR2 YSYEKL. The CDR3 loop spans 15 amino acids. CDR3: CASSQLDSHTDTQYF. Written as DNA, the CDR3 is TGCGCCAGCAGCCAGTTGGACAGCCACACAGATACGCAGTATTTT.

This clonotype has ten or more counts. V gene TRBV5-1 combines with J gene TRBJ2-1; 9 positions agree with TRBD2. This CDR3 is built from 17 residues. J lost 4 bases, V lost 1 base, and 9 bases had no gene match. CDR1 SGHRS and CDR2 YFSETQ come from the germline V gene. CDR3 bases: TGCGCCAGCAGCTTGAGACTAGCGGAGGGCGGGTACAATGAGCAGTTCTTC. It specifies CASSLRLAEGGYNEQFF.

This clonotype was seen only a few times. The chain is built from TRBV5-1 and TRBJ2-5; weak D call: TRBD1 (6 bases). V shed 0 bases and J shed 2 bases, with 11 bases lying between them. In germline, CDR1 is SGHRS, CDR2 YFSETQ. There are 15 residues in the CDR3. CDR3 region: CASSLGGTPQETQYF. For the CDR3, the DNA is TGCGCCAGCAGCTTGGGAGGGACACCTCAAGAGACCCAGTACTTC.

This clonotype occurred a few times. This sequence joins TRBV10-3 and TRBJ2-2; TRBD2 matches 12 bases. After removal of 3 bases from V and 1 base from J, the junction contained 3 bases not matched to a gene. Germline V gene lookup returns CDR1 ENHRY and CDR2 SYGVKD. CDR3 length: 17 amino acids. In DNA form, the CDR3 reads TGTGCCATCAGTGATGGACTAGCGGGACGGAACACCGGGGAGCTGTTTTTT. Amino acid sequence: CAISDGLAGRNTGELFF.

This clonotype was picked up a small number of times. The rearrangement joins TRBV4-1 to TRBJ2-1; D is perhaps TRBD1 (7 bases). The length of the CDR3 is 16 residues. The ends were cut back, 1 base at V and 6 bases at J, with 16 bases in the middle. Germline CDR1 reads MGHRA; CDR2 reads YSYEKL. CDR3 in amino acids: CASSQGGGTALNEQFF. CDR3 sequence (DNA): TGCGCCAGCAGCCAAGGTGGGGGGACAGCACTCAATGAGCAGTTCTTC.

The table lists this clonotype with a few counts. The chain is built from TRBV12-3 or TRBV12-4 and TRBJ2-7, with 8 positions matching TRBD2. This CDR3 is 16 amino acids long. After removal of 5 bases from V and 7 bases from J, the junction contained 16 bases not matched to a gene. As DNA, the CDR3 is TGTGCCAGCAGTCCCGCAGCGGGGGCCCAGGTGGAGGAGCAGTACGTC. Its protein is CASSPAAGAQVEEQYV.

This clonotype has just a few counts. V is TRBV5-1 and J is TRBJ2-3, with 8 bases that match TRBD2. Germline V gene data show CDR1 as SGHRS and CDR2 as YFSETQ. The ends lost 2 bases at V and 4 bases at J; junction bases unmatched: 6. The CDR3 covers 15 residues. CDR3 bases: TGCGCCAGCAGCTTAGTACTAGCGGCCGCAGATACGCAGTATTTT. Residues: CASSLVLAAADTQYF. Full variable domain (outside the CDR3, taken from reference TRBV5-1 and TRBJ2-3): KAGVTQTPRYLIKTRGQQVTLSCSPISGHRSVSWYQQTPGQGLQFLFEYFSETQRNKGNFPGRFSGRQFSNSRSEMNVSTLELGDSALYLCASSLVLAAADTQYFGPGTRLTVL.

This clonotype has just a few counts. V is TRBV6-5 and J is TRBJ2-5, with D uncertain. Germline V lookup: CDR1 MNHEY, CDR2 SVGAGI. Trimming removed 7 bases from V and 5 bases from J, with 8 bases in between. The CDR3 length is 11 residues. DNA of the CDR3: TGTGCCAGCATGTATGGGGAGACCCAGTACTTC. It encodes CASMYGETQYF.

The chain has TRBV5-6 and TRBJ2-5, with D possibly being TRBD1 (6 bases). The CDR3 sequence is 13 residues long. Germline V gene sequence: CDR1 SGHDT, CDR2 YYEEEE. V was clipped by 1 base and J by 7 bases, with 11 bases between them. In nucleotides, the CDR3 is TGTGCCAGCAGCTTGTCGGAACAGGGGACCCAGTACTTC. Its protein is CASSLSEQGTQYF.

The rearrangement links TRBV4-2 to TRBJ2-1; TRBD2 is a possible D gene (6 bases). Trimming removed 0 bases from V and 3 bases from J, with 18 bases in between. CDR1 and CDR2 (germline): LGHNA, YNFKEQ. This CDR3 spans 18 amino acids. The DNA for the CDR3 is TGTGCCAGCAGCCAAGAAATCCGTTCGGCGGGGCGCTACAATGAGCAGTTCTTC. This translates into CASSQEIRSAGRYNEQFF.

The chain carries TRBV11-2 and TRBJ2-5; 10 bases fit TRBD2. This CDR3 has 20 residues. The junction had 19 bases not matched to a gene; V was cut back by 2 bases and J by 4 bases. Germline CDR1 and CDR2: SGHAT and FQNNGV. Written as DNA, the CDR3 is TGTGCCAGCAGCTTAATCCCCCGTAACGAAGCGGGGGGGATGAGAGAGACCCAGTACTTC. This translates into CASSLIPRNEAGGMRETQYF. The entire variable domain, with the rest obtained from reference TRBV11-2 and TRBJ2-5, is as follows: EAGVAQSPRYKIIEKRQSVAFWCNPISGHATLYWYQQILGQGPKLLIQFQNNGVVDDSQLPKDRFSAERLKGVDSTLKIQPAKLEDSAVYLCASSLIPRNEAGGMRETQYFGPGTRLLVL.

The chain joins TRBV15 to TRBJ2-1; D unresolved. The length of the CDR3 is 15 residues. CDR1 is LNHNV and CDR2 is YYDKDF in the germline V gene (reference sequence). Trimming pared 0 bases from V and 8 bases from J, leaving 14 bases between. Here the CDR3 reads CATSRDKGSLDEQFF. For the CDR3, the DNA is TGTGCCACCAGCAGAGATAAGGGTAGCCTCGATGAGCAGTTCTTC.

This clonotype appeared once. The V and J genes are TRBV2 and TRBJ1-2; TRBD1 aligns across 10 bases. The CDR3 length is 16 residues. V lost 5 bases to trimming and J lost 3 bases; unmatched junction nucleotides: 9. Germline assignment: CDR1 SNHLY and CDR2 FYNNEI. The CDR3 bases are TGTGCCAGCAGTCAGCGACAGGGGGCAAGAGACTATGGCTACACCTTC. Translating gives CASSQRQGARDYGYTF.

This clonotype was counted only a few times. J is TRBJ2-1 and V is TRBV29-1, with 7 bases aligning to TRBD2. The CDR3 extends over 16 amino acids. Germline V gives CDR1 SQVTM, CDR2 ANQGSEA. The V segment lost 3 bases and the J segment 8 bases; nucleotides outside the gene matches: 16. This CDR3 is CSVDIWVSGGLHEQFF. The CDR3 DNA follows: TGCAGCGTTGATATATGGGTCTCGGGAGGACTTCATGAGCAGTTCTTC.

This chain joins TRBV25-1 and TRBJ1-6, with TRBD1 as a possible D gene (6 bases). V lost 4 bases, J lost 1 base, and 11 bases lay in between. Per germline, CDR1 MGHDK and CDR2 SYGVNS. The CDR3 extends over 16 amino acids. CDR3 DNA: TGTGCCAGCAGTGGAGGGGGAACATCCTATAATTCACCCCTCCACTTT. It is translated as CASSGGGTSYNSPLHF.

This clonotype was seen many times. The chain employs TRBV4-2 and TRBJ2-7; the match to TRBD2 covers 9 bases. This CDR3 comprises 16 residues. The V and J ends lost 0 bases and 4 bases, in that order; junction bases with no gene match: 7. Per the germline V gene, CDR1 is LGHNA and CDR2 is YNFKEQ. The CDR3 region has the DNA TGTGCCAGCAGCCAAGATCTTGGGCGGGGGGGGTACGAGCAGTACGTC. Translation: CASSQDLGRGGYEQYV.